This TCR beta chain was documented in a study of T cells in Graves' hyperthyroidism and ophthalmopathy. Study outcomes and limitations: Ophthalmopathy and stable hyperthyroidism were separated by a 13 V-J model.

Amplification yielded TCR beta CDR3 regions, with RNA transcripts as the source. During a first-round RT-PCR of the TCR CDR3, the HTBI primer set was used. TCRdb fed the multiplex PCR reads into MiXCR, producing one record per CDR3 protein. The sample has some 800,000 distinct CDR3 sequences; roughly 40% are singletons. Subjects aged 18 to 65 presented with newly diagnosed hyperthyroidism of less than 2 months' duration. Not enrolled were patients with uncontrolled infection, other autoimmune disease, pregnancy or lactation. In this sample, this clonotype turned up many times. The antigen remains unidentified. The sample comprised blood. The receptor was derived from a man aged 18 to 35 with Graves' hyperthyroidism.

CDR3: CASSEPREDRIQETQYF. In DNA, the CDR3 is TGTGCCAGCAGTGAGCCGCGGGAGGACAGGATACAAGAGACCCAGTACTTC. This chain uses TRBV25-1 with TRBJ2-5; the D gene is possibly TRBD2 (8 bases). The CDR3 covers 17 residues. Trimming cost V 3 bases and J 2 bases, with 19 bases left between them. The germline gives CDR1 MGHDK, CDR2 SYGVNS.